This TCR beta chain appears in the sequencing data of a study of T cell changes during pregnancy in multiple sclerosis. TCRdb's table, derived via immunoSEQ multiplex PCR, lists solely in-frame clones and lacks some. The sample has around 57,000 clones, approximately 92% seen once; the top ten hold around 0.25%. The source is a female donor with multiple sclerosis, enrolled in a pregnancy study. The sequencing used CD4+ T cells from peripheral blood mononuclear cells, collected in the third trimester of pregnancy.

The CDR3 DNA sequence: TGTGCCAGCAGTTTATCGGACCGGGACAGCTATAGCAATCAGCCCCAGCATTTT. Translated: CASSLSDRDSYSNQPQHF. The chain couples TRBV27 to TRBJ1-5; 7 bases align to TRBD1. CDR1 MNHEY and CDR2 SMNVEV come from the germline V gene (reference sequence). The V gene end was trimmed by 0 bases and the J gene end by 0 bases; junction bases not matched to a gene: 8. CDR3 size: 18 residues.